This entry features one TCR beta chain sequence. Its specificity is not known. Time point denoted: week 35, safety follow-up. Vaccination comprised doses that each held 300 ug of mutant IDH1 20-mer peptide, plus topical imiquimod. Germline loops: CDR1 LNHNV, CDR2 YYDKDF (reference sequence). V gave up 2 bases and J gave up 5 bases, with 9 bases separating them. CDR3 length equals 13 residues. The data are from a study of a mutant IDH1 vaccine in newly diagnosed glioma. Data came from immunoSEQ multiplex PCR; TCRdb stores just in-frame clones and leaves some out. Of about 45,000 clones listed, almost 95% are singletons.

The TCR originated in a man aged 50-60 years with glioma. V and J are TRBV15 and TRBJ1-1, with no clear D. This specimen was PBMCs, taken from a glioma patient whose treatment included an IDH1 peptide vaccine. The CDR3 nucleotides read TGTGCCACCAGCAGATCCACGCTTACTGAAGCTTTCTTT. Its protein is CATSRSTLTEAFF.